Listed below are T cell receptor beta chains from one sample, sequenced in a study of T cells after yellow fever vaccination. TCRdb passed the 5' RACE reads through MiXCR, listing each CDR3 protein once. This sample has 310,000 or so distinct CDR3 sequences; 6.5% to 8.5% occur once, and the top ten carry 18%. The sample consisted of PBMCs, taken roughly seven weeks after the first yellow fever vaccination. The source of these receptors is a man younger than 30 who received the YFV17D yellow fever vaccine. CDR3s include the opening cysteine and the closing phenylalanine or tryptophan. A D gene is named only where the DNA matches it firmly. A row's size may be missing; if present it is once, few, many or a size class.

clone_size: -; d_call: -; j_call: TRBJ2-7; v_call: TRBV7-2; cdr3_aa: CASSFPAYEQYF; cdr3_nt: TGTGCCAGCAGCTTCCCAGCCTACGAGCAGTACTTC
clone_size: -; d_call: -; j_call: TRBJ2-5; v_call: TRBV7-2; cdr3_aa: CASSSLRGAGETQYF; cdr3_nt: TGTGCCAGCAGCTCATTACGGGGGGCCGGGGAGACCCAGTACTTC
clone_size: -; d_call: -; j_call: TRBJ1-5; v_call: TRBV6-1; cdr3_aa: CASSEVGGQSFSHF; cdr3_nt: TGTGCCAGCAGTGAAGTTGGGGGACAATCTTTCTCTCATTTT
clone_size: many; d_call: -; j_call: TRBJ2-5; v_call: TRBV10-3; cdr3_aa: CAVGPEEETQYF; cdr3_nt: TGTGCCGTTGGACCAGAGGAGGAGACCCAGTACTTC
clone_size: -; d_call: -; j_call: TRBJ1-3; v_call: TRBV6-5; cdr3_aa: CASSYSSSGSGNSGNTIYF; cdr3_nt: TGTGCCAGCAGTTACTCGAGTTCCGGTTCTGGGAACTCTGGAAACACCATATATTTT
clone_size: many; d_call: -; j_call: TRBJ2-7; v_call: TRBV4-3; cdr3_aa: CASSQGVGLTYEQYF; cdr3_nt: TGCGCCAGCAGCCAAGGGGTGGGCCTTACCTACGAGCAGTACTTC
clone_size: few; d_call: TRBD1; j_call: TRBJ2-5; v_call: TRBV5-4; cdr3_aa: CASSYRDRGETQYF; cdr3_nt: TGTGCCAGCAGCTACCGGGACAGGGGAGAGACCCAGTACTTC
clone_size: few; d_call: -; j_call: TRBJ2-7; v_call: TRBV12-3/TRBV12-4; cdr3_aa: CASSPQNYEQYF; cdr3_nt: TGTGCCAGCAGTCCGCAAAACTACGAGCAGTACTTC
clone_size: few; d_call: TRBD2; j_call: TRBJ2-5; v_call: TRBV5-1; cdr3_aa: CASSLRSGGPKETQYF; cdr3_nt: TGCGCCAGCAGCTTGAGAAGCGGGGGGCCCAAAGAGACCCAGTACTTC
clone_size: few; d_call: -; j_call: TRBJ1-4; v_call: TRBV20-1; cdr3_aa: CSARVRGGGPTEKLFF; cdr3_nt: TGCAGTGCTAGAGTCCGCGGGGGGGGCCCTACAGAAAAACTGTTTTTT
clone_size: many; d_call: -; j_call: TRBJ1-6; v_call: TRBV11-2; cdr3_aa: CASSLWPTSGDSPLHF; cdr3_nt: TGTGCCAGCAGCTTATGGCCGACCTCAGGGGATTCACCCCTCCACTTT
clone_size: many; d_call: TRBD2; j_call: TRBJ2-7; v_call: TRBV7-9; cdr3_aa: CASSPMIIAGETYEQYF; cdr3_nt: TGTGCCAGCAGCCCAATGATTATAGCGGGGGAGACCTACGAGCAGTACTTC
clone_size: few; d_call: -; j_call: TRBJ1-5; v_call: TRBV5-6; cdr3_aa: CASSFLAGRQPQHF; cdr3_nt: TGTGCCAGCAGCTTCTTAGCGGGACGGCAGCCCCAGCATTTT
clone_size: few; d_call: TRBD2; j_call: TRBJ2-5; v_call: TRBV7-3; cdr3_aa: CASSERGAQETQYF; cdr3_nt: TGTGCCAGCAGTGAGCGGGGGGCGCAAGAGACCCAGTACTTC
clone_size: -; d_call: -; j_call: TRBJ2-7; v_call: TRBV14; cdr3_aa: CASSQASRGEQYF; cdr3_nt: TGTGCCAGCAGCCAAGCCTCACGTGGCGAGCAGTACTTC
clone_size: many; d_call: -; j_call: TRBJ1-5; v_call: TRBV5-1; cdr3_aa: CASSLLGAKNQPQHF; cdr3_nt: TGCGCCAGCAGCTTGTTGGGAGCGAAGAATCAGCCCCAGCATTTT
clone_size: -; d_call: TRBD1; j_call: TRBJ1-3; v_call: TRBV4-3; cdr3_aa: CASSQDPDRDFFSGNTIYF; cdr3_nt: TGCGCCAGCAGCCAAGATCCGGACAGGGATTTCTTCTCTGGAAACACCATATATTTT
clone_size: few; d_call: -; j_call: TRBJ1-3; v_call: TRBV4-3; cdr3_aa: CASSQDWRADYRNTIYF; cdr3_nt: TGCGCCAGCAGCCAAGATTGGAGAGCTGACTACAGAAACACCATATATTTT
clone_size: few; d_call: TRBD1; j_call: TRBJ1-5; v_call: TRBV15; cdr3_aa: CATSTGTDSNQPQHF; cdr3_nt: TGTGCCACCAGCACTGGGACAGATAGCAATCAGCCCCAGCATTTT
clone_size: -; d_call: TRBD2; j_call: TRBJ2-1; v_call: TRBV7-2; cdr3_aa: CASSLIGLAGGPGQFF; cdr3_nt: TGTGCCAGCAGCTTAATTGGACTAGCGGGGGGCCCGGGGCAGTTCTTC
clone_size: many; d_call: TRBD1; j_call: TRBJ1-6; v_call: TRBV4-3; cdr3_aa: CASSQEMGQGASPLHF; cdr3_nt: TGCGCCAGCAGCCAAGAAATGGGACAGGGGGCATCACCCCTCCACTTT
clone_size: -; d_call: -; j_call: TRBJ2-7; v_call: TRBV4-3; cdr3_aa: CASSQDSFQQYF; cdr3_nt: TGCGCCAGCAGCCAAGATTCCTTCCAGCAGTACTTC
clone_size: -; d_call: TRBD1; j_call: TRBJ2-1; v_call: TRBV27; cdr3_aa: CASSLGPGQGSLSSYNEQFF; cdr3_nt: TGTGCCAGCAGCCTGGGGCCCGGACAGGGGTCCCTTAGCTCCTACAATGAGCAGTTCTTC
clone_size: few; d_call: -; j_call: TRBJ1-2; v_call: TRBV12-3/TRBV12-4; cdr3_aa: CACPDSYYGYTF; cdr3_nt: TGTGCCTGCCCGGACAGCTACTATGGCTACACCTTC
clone_size: -; d_call: -; j_call: TRBJ2-5; v_call: TRBV20-1; cdr3_aa: CSARDWALGIGETQYF; cdr3_nt: TGCAGTGCTAGAGATTGGGCCCTAGGTATTGGAGAGACCCAGTACTTC
clone_size: -; d_call: TRBD1; j_call: TRBJ1-2; v_call: TRBV27; cdr3_aa: CASSLRPRQGANYGYTF; cdr3_nt: TGTGCCAGCAGTTTAAGGCCCCGACAGGGCGCTAACTATGGCTACACCTTC
clone_size: few; d_call: -; j_call: TRBJ1-5; v_call: TRBV12-3/TRBV12-4; cdr3_aa: CASSFSSGGQPQHF; cdr3_nt: TGTGCCAGCAGTTTTTCGTCGGGGGGGCAGCCCCAGCATTTT
clone_size: many; d_call: -; j_call: TRBJ2-5; v_call: TRBV5-1; cdr3_aa: CASSLGDPGETQYF; cdr3_nt: TGCGCCAGCAGCTTGGGGGACCCGGGAGAGACCCAGTACTTC
clone_size: few; d_call: -; j_call: TRBJ1-6; v_call: TRBV20-1; cdr3_aa: CSAHGVGDSPLHF; cdr3_nt: TGCAGTGCCCACGGGGTCGGTGATTCACCCCTCCACTTT
clone_size: few; d_call: -; j_call: TRBJ2-1; v_call: TRBV18; cdr3_aa: CASSPRHNEQFF; cdr3_nt: TGTGCCAGCTCACCAAGGCACAATGAGCAGTTCTTC
clone_size: -; d_call: TRBD1; j_call: TRBJ2-7; v_call: TRBV7-2; cdr3_aa: CASSSGTGLNEQYF; cdr3_nt: TGTGCCAGCAGCTCCGGGACAGGGTTGAACGAGCAGTACTTC
clone_size: few; d_call: -; j_call: TRBJ2-7; v_call: TRBV12-3/TRBV12-4; cdr3_aa: CASSLRQGILKEQYF; cdr3_nt: TGTGCCAGCAGTCTACGACAAGGAATCTTAAAAGAGCAGTACTTC
clone_size: few; d_call: TRBD1; j_call: TRBJ2-5; v_call: TRBV18; cdr3_aa: CASSPPGQGGGETQYF; cdr3_nt: TGTGCCAGCTCACCACCGGGACAGGGTGGTGGAGAGACCCAGTACTTC
clone_size: many; d_call: -; j_call: TRBJ1-2; v_call: TRBV29-1; cdr3_aa: CSVEDPLGMGGYTF; cdr3_nt: TGCAGCGTTGAAGATCCGCTCGGGATGGGTGGCTACACCTTC
clone_size: many; d_call: TRBD2; j_call: TRBJ2-5; v_call: TRBV4-1; cdr3_aa: CASSQGGLAGSQETQYF; cdr3_nt: TGCGCCAGCAGCCAAGGTGGACTAGCGGGCTCACAAGAGACCCAGTACTTC
clone_size: many; d_call: -; j_call: TRBJ2-1; v_call: TRBV7-2; cdr3_aa: CASSGGGRFEQFF; cdr3_nt: TGTGCCAGCTCGGGCGGGGGCCGCTTTGAGCAGTTCTTC
clone_size: few; d_call: TRBD1; j_call: TRBJ1-1; v_call: TRBV7-9; cdr3_aa: CASRTVDRGTEAFF; cdr3_nt: TGTGCCAGCAGAACCGTCGACAGGGGCACTGAAGCTTTCTTT
clone_size: few; d_call: -; j_call: TRBJ2-5; v_call: TRBV5-1; cdr3_aa: CASSSLGVTQETQYF; cdr3_nt: TGCGCCAGCAGCAGCCTCGGGGTCACTCAAGAGACCCAGTACTTC
clone_size: -; d_call: TRBD2; j_call: TRBJ2-3; v_call: TRBV9; cdr3_aa: CASSTSGVGTDTQYF; cdr3_nt: TGTGCCAGCAGTACTAGCGGGGTGGGCACAGATACGCAGTATTTT
clone_size: few; d_call: -; j_call: TRBJ2-1; v_call: TRBV7-3; cdr3_aa: CASSLGGASSYNEQFF; cdr3_nt: TGTGCCAGCAGCTTAGGGGGGGCCAGCTCCTACAATGAGCAGTTCTTC
clone_size: -; d_call: -; j_call: TRBJ2-7; v_call: TRBV6-1; cdr3_aa: CATTEGGAYEQYF; cdr3_nt: TGTGCCACCACGGAGGGGGGGGCCTACGAGCAGTACTTC
clone_size: few; d_call: TRBD2; j_call: TRBJ2-3; v_call: TRBV3-1; cdr3_aa: CASSQGRGTSGGTDTQYF; cdr3_nt: TGTGCCAGCAGCCAAGGCCGGGGGACTAGCGGGGGCACAGATACGCAGTATTTT
clone_size: few; d_call: -; j_call: TRBJ2-7; v_call: TRBV13; cdr3_aa: CASSLEAFSSSYEQYF; cdr3_nt: TGTGCCAGCAGCTTAGAGGCCTTTTCGAGCTCCTACGAGCAGTACTTC
clone_size: few; d_call: -; j_call: TRBJ2-1; v_call: TRBV19; cdr3_aa: CASSTGVLSSYNEQFF; cdr3_nt: TGTGCCAGTAGTACGGGGGTCTTGAGCTCCTACAATGAGCAGTTCTTC
clone_size: -; d_call: -; j_call: TRBJ2-7; v_call: TRBV20-1; cdr3_aa: CSAKQGYEQYF; cdr3_nt: TGCAGTGCTAAACAGGGATACGAGCAGTACTTC
clone_size: -; d_call: -; j_call: TRBJ1-6; v_call: TRBV4-3; cdr3_aa: CASSQASSYNSPLHF; cdr3_nt: TGCGCCAGCAGCCAAGCCAGCTCCTATAATTCACCCCTCCACTTT
clone_size: many; d_call: -; j_call: TRBJ2-5; v_call: TRBV11-2; cdr3_aa: CASSLGYLRETQYF; cdr3_nt: TGTGCCAGCAGCTTAGGCTACCTCAGAGAGACCCAGTACTTC
clone_size: -; d_call: TRBD1; j_call: TRBJ1-5; v_call: TRBV4-3; cdr3_aa: CASSQGQGTGQPQHF; cdr3_nt: TGCGCCAGCAGCCAAGGACAGGGGACCGGTCAGCCCCAGCATTTT
clone_size: few; d_call: -; j_call: TRBJ2-2; v_call: TRBV28; cdr3_aa: CASITAAQGGTGELFF; cdr3_nt: TGTGCCAGCATCACCGCCGCGCAGGGCGGAACCGGGGAGCTGTTTTTT
clone_size: -; d_call: TRBD1; j_call: TRBJ2-3; v_call: TRBV2; cdr3_aa: CASRAQGLTDTQYF; cdr3_nt: TGTGCCAGCAGGGCACAGGGGCTCACAGATACGCAGTATTTT